The sequence of this T cell receptor beta chain was determined in a study of blood T cell repertoires in COVID-19. Looking at the study overall: COVID-19 samples, acute and convalescent, were from the United States, Italy and Spain. T cells, B-cell-depleted T cells, or PBMCs supplied cDNA or gDNA.

Source study methods: Amplified reference gene primers provided the basis for estimating nucleated cell counts. The table came from immunoSEQ multiplex PCR; TCRdb's copy has only in-frame clones and leaves some out. V, J and clone size derive from that table, while D and trimming were established from the DNA sequence. The table has 140,000 to 150,000 clones, 60% to 85% seen once. The CDR3 is 17 residues long. Germline V gene data show CDR1 as LGHNA and CDR2 as YNFKEQ. Losses at the gene ends were 3 bases for V and 4 bases for J; bases not matched to a gene: 12. This TCR was recovered from a man between 45 and 60 years old with acute or convalescent COVID-19. Sequenced input: peripheral blood. This rearrangement joins TRBV4-2 to TRBJ1-3, with TRBD1 identical over 7 bases. CDR3 nucleotide sequence: TGTGCCAGCAGCCAGCCTGGATACAGGGGCACAGGAAACACCATATATTTT. It encodes CASSQPGYRGTGNTIYF.